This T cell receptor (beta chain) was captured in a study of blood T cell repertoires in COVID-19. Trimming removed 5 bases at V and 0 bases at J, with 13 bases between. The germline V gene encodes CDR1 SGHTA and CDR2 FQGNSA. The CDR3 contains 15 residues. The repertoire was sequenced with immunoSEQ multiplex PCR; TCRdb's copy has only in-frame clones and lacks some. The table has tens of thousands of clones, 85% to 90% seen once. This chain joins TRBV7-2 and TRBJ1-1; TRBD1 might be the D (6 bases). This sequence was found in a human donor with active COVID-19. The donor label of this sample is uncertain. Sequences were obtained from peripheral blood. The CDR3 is CASSKPTGMNTEAFF. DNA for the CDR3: TGTGCCAGCAGCAAACCGACAGGTATGAACACTGAAGCTTTCTTT.